This record concerns one T cell receptor beta chain sequence. Its antigen is currently unknown. These data come from a study of human T cells and chemical hapten exposure. Across the whole study: Researchers reported sensitizing an approximately 2 cm by approximately 2 cm upper inner arm skin site with 2% DPC. Across its 20 to 30 weeks, the study gave patients weekly diphenylcyclopropenone doses to the scalp.

TCRdb reprocessed the RACE reads via MiXCR and lists one record per CDR3 protein. The table has about 100,000 distinct CDR3 sequences, approximately 10% seen once. The CDR3 sequence is 15 residues long. Per germline, CDR1 LGHNA and CDR2 YSLEER. V was clipped by 0 bases and J by 4 bases, with 9 bases between them. Study observations and caveats: The donors suffered from alopecia, so their immune response may not match that of healthy people.

The time point: patch test 2, 6 weeks after DPC sensitization. Treatment meaning: therapeutic diphenylcyclopropenone sensitization with weekly scalp DPC. From whole blood left unfractionated, total RNA was extracted. The sample in question was whole blood, obtained in connection with sensitization to the hapten diphenylcyclopropenone (DPC). The chain has TRBV4-3 and TRBJ2-2; D gene uncertain. This sequence originates from a woman aged 40 to 55 with alopecia areata. Some clones in this sample may be carry-over from other donors' samples. The CDR3 bases are TGCGCCAGCAGCCAAGATCAAGGGTCCACCGGGGAGCTGTTTTTT. It encodes CASSQDQGSTGELFF.